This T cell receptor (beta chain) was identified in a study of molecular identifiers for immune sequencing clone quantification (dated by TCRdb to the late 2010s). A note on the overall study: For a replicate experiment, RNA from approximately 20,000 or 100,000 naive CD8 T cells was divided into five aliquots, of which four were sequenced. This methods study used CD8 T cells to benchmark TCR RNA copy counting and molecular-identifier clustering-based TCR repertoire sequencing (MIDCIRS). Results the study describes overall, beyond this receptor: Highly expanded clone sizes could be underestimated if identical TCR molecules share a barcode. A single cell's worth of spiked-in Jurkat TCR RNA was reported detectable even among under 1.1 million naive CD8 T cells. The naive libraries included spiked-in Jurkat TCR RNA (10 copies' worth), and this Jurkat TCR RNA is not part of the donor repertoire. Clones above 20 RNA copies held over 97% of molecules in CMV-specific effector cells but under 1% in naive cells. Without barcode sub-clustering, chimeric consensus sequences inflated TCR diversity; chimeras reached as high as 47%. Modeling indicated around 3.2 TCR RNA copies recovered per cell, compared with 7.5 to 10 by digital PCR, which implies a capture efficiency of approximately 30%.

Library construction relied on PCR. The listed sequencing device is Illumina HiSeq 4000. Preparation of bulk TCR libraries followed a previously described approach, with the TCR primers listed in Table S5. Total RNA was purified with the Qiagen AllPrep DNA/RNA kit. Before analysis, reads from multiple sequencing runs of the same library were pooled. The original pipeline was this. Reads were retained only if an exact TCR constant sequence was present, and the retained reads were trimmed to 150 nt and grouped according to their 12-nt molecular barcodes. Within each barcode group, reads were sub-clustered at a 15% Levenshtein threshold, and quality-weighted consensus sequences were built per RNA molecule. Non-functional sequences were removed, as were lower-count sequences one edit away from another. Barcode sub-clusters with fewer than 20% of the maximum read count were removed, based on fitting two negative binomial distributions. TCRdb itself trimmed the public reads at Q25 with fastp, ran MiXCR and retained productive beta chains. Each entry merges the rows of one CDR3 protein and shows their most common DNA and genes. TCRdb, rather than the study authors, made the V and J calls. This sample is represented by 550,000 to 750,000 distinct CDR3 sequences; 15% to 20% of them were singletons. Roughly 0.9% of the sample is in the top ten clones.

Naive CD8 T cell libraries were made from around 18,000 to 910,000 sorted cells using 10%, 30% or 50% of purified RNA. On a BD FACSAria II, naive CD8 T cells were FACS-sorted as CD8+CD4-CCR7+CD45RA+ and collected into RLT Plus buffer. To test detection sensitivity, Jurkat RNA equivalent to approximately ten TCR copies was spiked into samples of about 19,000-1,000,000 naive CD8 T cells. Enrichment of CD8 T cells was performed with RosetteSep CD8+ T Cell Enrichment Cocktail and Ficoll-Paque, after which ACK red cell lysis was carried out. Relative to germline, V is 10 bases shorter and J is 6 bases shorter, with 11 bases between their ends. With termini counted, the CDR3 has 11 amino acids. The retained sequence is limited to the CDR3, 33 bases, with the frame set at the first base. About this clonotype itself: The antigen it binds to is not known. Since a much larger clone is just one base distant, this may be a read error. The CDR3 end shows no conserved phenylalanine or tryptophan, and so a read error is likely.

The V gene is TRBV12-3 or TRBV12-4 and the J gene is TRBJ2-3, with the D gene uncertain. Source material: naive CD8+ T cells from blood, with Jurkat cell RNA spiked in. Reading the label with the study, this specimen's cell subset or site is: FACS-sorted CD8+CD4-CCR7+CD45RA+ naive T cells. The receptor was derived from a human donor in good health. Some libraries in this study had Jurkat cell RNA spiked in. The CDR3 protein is CATRLGDTQYS. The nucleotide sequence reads TGTGCCACTCGCCTGGGTGATACGCAGTATTCT.